A single sample is the source of the 17 T cell receptor beta chains below, sequenced in a study of long-term antiretroviral therapy in people with HIV. They ran version v3.0 of the immunoSEQ assay at survey level. TCRdb keeps only in-frame clones here, not all; method: immunoSEQ multiplex PCR. The sample shows about 16,000 clones, 78% of them seen only once. The specimen comprised unsorted PBMCs, sampled nearly 3.3 years after starting antiretroviral therapy. Receptor source: a woman in her thirties or forties with HIV.

The chain's CDR3 is CASSPGGSGNTIYF. The CDR3 DNA sequence: TGTGCCAGCAGTCCCGGGGGCTCTGGAAACACCATATATTTT. The genes are TRBV6-5 and TRBJ1-3, with D perhaps matching TRBD1 (5 bases). CDR3 length: 14 residues. Looked up from germline, CDR1 is MNHEY and CDR2 is SVGAGI. With 5 bases removed from V and 0 bases from J, the gap between germline ends came to 8 bases.

J is TRBJ2-1 and V is TRBV7-9, with 9 bases that match TRBD1. The germline V gene encodes CDR1 SEHNR and CDR2 FQNEAQ (reference sequence). The CDR3 totals 15 residues. V lost 5 bases, J lost 4 bases, and 6 bases stayed unmatched. CDR3 sequence reads: CASSEGTGQYNEQFF. CDR3 sequence (DNA): TGTGCCAGCAGCGAGGGGACAGGGCAATACAATGAGCAGTTCTTC.

The genes are TRBV6-5 and TRBJ2-5; TRBD2 might be the D (7 bases). V was cut by 8 bases and J by 10 bases, with 17 bases left in between. Germline values: CDR1 MNHEY, CDR2 SVGAGI. The CDR3 extends over 12 amino acids. CDR3 in DNA: TGTGCCAGCCAAGGACGGGGGGCGGACCAGTACTTC. Encoded protein: CASQGRGADQYF.

This clone was detected only a few times. V gene TRBV19 combines with J gene TRBJ1-2, with a tentative D call TRBD1 (6 bases). Germline V lookup: CDR1 LNHDA, CDR2 SQIVND (reference sequence). The V gene lost 7 bases and the J gene lost 4 bases, with 19 bases spanning the gap. CDR3 length equals 15 residues. The CDR3 reads CASIGGADFGYGYTF. The CDR3 DNA sequence: TGTGCCAGTATAGGGGGGGCGGACTTCGGCTATGGCTACACCTTC.

The chain is built from TRBV5-1 and TRBJ1-1, with unresolved D. In germline, CDR1 is SGHRS, CDR2 YFSETQ. The CDR3 runs to 14 residues. V dropped 1 base and J dropped 5 bases, with 12 bases sitting between them. The CDR3 DNA is TGCGCCAGCAGCTTGTTCGGATCGGGGACTGAAGCTTTCTTT. Translated: CASSLFGSGTEAFF.

For the CDR3, the DNA is TGCGCCAGCAGCCAAGATATGGGCTATGGCTACACCTTC. Its protein product is CASSQDMGYGYTF. This sequence joins TRBV4-1 and TRBJ1-2; D is ambiguous. The CDR3 totals 13 residues. The germline CDR1 and CDR2 sequences are MGHRA and YSYEKL. V lost 0 bases and J 4 bases, leaving 6 bases between the germline ends.

V usage is TRBV6-5 and J usage is TRBJ1-2, with D perhaps TRBD1 (6 bases). Trimming shortened V by 6 bases and J by 4 bases, and 18 bases separated the two germline ends. This CDR3 is 15 amino acids long. CDR1 is MNHEY and CDR2 is SVGAGI in the germline V gene. CDR3 amino acids: CASRVTGDVGYGYTF. CDR3 DNA sequence: TGTGCCAGCAGGGTGACAGGTGATGTCGGCTATGGCTACACCTTC.

This clone was seen a handful of times. CDR3 sequence (DNA): TGCGCCAGCAGCGCGAATCAAGAGACCCAGTACTTC. Translated: CASSANQETQYF. The gene calls are TRBV5-1 and TRBJ2-5; D is undetermined. The V end was cut by 4 bases, the J end by 2 bases, with 6 bases between. Per germline, CDR1 SGHRS and CDR2 YFSETQ. The CDR3 consists of 12 residues.

This sequence joins TRBV5-1 and TRBJ2-3, with TRBD2 as a possible D gene (6 bases). Deletions cut 4 bases from V and 4 bases from J, with 13 bases between. This CDR3 region has 14 residues. The germline V gene has CDR1 SGHRS and CDR2 YFSETQ. The CDR3 loop reads CASSLGTSADTQYF. In DNA, the CDR3 is TGCGCCAGCAGCCTCGGGACTTCGGCAGATACGCAGTATTTT.

The rearrangement uses TRBV18 and TRBJ1-1; 7 bases match TRBD1. Per germline, CDR1 KGHSH and CDR2 LQKENI. The CDR3 consists of 13 residues. With V trimmed by 10 bases and J by 0 bases, 5 bases remained unmatched. The CDR3 sequence is CATHRGVNTEAFF. CDR3 nucleotide sequence: TGTGCCACTCACAGGGGTGTGAACACTGAAGCTTTCTTT.

This sequence joins TRBV2 and TRBJ1-2, with 11 bases identical to TRBD1. V trimming: 4 bases; J trimming: 6 bases; junction bases outside the gene matches: 4. There are 14 residues in the CDR3. Germline values: CDR1 SNHLY, CDR2 FYNNEI. The CDR3 bases are TGTGCCAGCAGTGCCGGACAGGGGGCCCATGGCTACACCTTC. It specifies CASSAGQGAHGYTF.

The chain links TRBV10-3 to TRBJ1-1, with 10 bases identical to TRBD1. V shed 10 bases and J 8 bases; nucleotides not matched to a gene: 10. The CDR3 totals 13 residues. Germline V gene data show CDR1 as ENHRY and CDR2 as SYGVKD. The CDR3: CATGGQGSSEAFF. The CDR3 nucleotides are TGTGCCACGGGGGGACAGGGGAGCTCCGAAGCTTTCTTT.

This clone occurred a few times. The chain is built from TRBV9 and TRBJ2-3, with D possibly being TRBD1 or TRBD2 (5 bases each). The V end was cut by 0 bases, the J end by 0 bases, with 8 bases between. Germline V gene lookup returns CDR1 SGDLS and CDR2 YYNGEE. The CDR3 consists of 15 residues. CDR3 DNA: TGTGCCAGCAGCGTAGGGGGGTTGAGCACAGATACGCAGTATTTT. Residues: CASSVGGLSTDTQYF.

V usage is TRBV7-9 and J usage is TRBJ2-7, with a tentative D call TRBD1 (6 bases). Looked up from germline, CDR1 is SEHNR and CDR2 is FQNEAQ (reference sequence). Trimming took 5 bases from V and 2 from J, leaving 25 bases between them. The CDR3 covers 18 residues. The DNA for the CDR3 is TGTGCCAGCAGCCAGAGATACCAACCAGGACAGACAGCCTACGAGCAGTACTTC. Translation gives CASSQRYQPGQTAYEQYF.

The rearrangement joins TRBV10-3 to TRBJ1-1, with D possibly being TRBD1 (6 bases). Germline V CDR1 and CDR2: ENHRY, SYGVKD. CDR3 length: 17 amino acids. V lost 0 bases to trimming and J lost 5 bases, with 19 bases between them. The chain's CDR3 is CAISESNRAVVGTEAFF. In DNA form, the CDR3 reads TGTGCCATCAGTGAGTCTAACAGGGCGGTGGTGGGGACTGAAGCTTTCTTT.

CDR3 nucleotide sequence: TGTGCCAGCAGCTCTCCGGTAGGGACTGAAGCTTTCTTT. This translates into CASSSPVGTEAFF. The V call is TRBV13, the J call TRBJ1-1; D not certain. CDR1 is PRHDT and CDR2 is FYEKMQ in the germline V gene (reference sequence). The CDR3 is 13 residues long. Trimming stripped 4 bases from V and 5 bases from J, with 11 bases between. Together with reference TRBV13 and TRBJ1-1, the CDR3 gives the full variable domain: AAGVIQSPRHLIKEKRETATLKCYPIPRHDTVYWYQQGPGQDPQFLISFYEKMQSDKGSIPDRFSAQQFSDYHSELNMSSLELGDSALYFCASSSPVGTEAFFGQGTRLTVV.

The gene calls are TRBV4-3 and TRBJ1-4; a possible D gene is TRBD1 (6 bases). Germline V gives CDR1 LGHNA, CDR2 YSLEER. V gave up 1 base and J gave up 1 base, with 7 bases separating them. The CDR3 is 15 amino acids. CDR3 in amino acids: CASSQVRGTNEKLFF. The CDR3 DNA reads as TGCGCCAGCAGCCAAGTCAGGGGAACTAATGAAAAACTGTTTTTT.